This T cell receptor beta chain appears in the sequencing data of a study of T cell responses to AZD1222 COVID-19 vaccine. Clones were read by immunoSEQ multiplex PCR, and TCRdb kept only the in-frame ones, dropping some. Of 150,000 or so clones in the sample, roughly 94% are singletons; the top ten hold under 6%. Overall study results and limits: There were mostly white British donors and more females than males, and clonal diversity was possibly underestimated.

Of note for this clone: The antigen is undetermined.

Germline values: CDR1 SGDLS, CDR2 YYNGEE. Trimming took 3 bases from V and 0 from J, leaving 6 bases between them. CDR3 length: 14 amino acids. This chain uses TRBV9 with TRBJ1-4; D call uncertain. The origin of this receptor is an adult who received the AZD1222 COVID-19 vaccine. The source was peripheral blood, collected 28 days after the second AZD1222 dose. For the CDR3, the DNA is TGTGCCAGCAGCGCCAGAACAACTAATGAAAAACTGTTTTTT. Translated: CASSARTTNEKLFF.